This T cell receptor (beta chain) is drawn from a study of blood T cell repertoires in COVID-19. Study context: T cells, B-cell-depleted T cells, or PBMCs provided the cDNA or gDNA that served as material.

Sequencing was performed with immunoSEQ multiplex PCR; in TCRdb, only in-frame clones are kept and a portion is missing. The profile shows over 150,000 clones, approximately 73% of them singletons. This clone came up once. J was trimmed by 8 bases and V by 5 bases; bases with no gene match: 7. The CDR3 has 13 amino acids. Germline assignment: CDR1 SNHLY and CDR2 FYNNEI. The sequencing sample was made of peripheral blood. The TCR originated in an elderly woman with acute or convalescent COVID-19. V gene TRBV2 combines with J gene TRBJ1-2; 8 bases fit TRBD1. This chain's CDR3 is CASSPDRAHGYTF. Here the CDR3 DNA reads TGTGCCAGCAGTCCGGACAGGGCTCACGGCTACACCTTC.